The rows below give T cell receptor beta chains drawn from one sample of a study of CD8 T cells in Susac syndrome. Using its own MiXCR run on the immunoSEQ multiplex PCR reads, TCRdb lists one record per CDR3 protein. The repertoire includes more than 100,000 distinct CDR3 sequences, about 95% of them detected once, and roughly 0.13% sits in the top ten. The sequenced sample consisted of CD4+ T cells from PBMCs. These receptor sequences come from a human donor in good health. CDR3s include the opening cysteine and the closing phenylalanine or tryptophan. A D gene is named only where the DNA matches it firmly. Clone size appears in some rows only: once, few, many, or a class for an expanded clone.

>TRBV3-1|13|TRBJ1-2|NA|NA
CASSQGARDGYTF
TGTGCCAGCAGCCAAGGCGCTAGGGATGGCTACACCTTC
>TRBV28|13|TRBJ1-2|TRBD1|NA
CASSYGTGVGYTF
TGTGCCAGCAGCTACGGGACAGGGGTCGGCTACACCTTC
>TRBV12-3/TRBV12-4|14|TRBJ1-5|NA|NA
CASNIRDHYQPQHF
TGTGCCAGCAACATCCGGGACCACTATCAGCCCCAGCATTTT
>TRBV9|14|TRBJ2-5|TRBD2|NA
CASSQLAVQETQYF
TGTGCCAGCAGCCAACTAGCGGTCCAAGAGACCCAGTACTTC
>TRBV6-1|16|TRBJ2-3|TRBD1|NA
CASSDTGGLSTDTQYF
TGTGCCAGCAGTGACACAGGGGGCCTTAGCACAGATACGCAGTATTTT
>TRBV27|15|TRBJ1-1|NA|NA
CASGRGRGVNTEAFF
TGTGCCAGCGGCCGGGGTAGGGGGGTGAACACTGAAGCTTTCTTT
>TRBV5-1|17|TRBJ2-7|NA|NA
CASSSASSSLTDYEQYF
TGCGCCAGCAGCTCGGCTTCCTCATCACTGACCGACTACGAGCAGTACTTC
>TRBV2|15|TRBJ1-5|NA|NA
CASSTDGQNNQPQHF
TGTGCCAGCAGTACGGACGGACAAAATAATCAGCCCCAGCATTTT
>TRBV5-1|18|TRBJ2-7|TRBD2|once
CASSLSSGPVPPQREQYF
TGCGCCAGCAGCTTGTCTAGCGGGCCCGTGCCCCCCCAACGAGAGCAGTACTTC
>TRBV20-1|17|TRBJ2-3|TRBD2|NA
CSARRPGLAGAGDTQYF
TGCAGTGCTAGAAGACCGGGACTAGCGGGAGCGGGGGATACGCAGTATTTT
>TRBV7-9|11|TRBJ2-4|NA|NA
CASTLENIQYF
TGTGCCAGCACCCTAGAAAACATTCAGTACTTC
>TRBV2|13|TRBJ2-1|NA|NA
CASRTVDGFEQFF
TGTGCCAGCAGAACGGTTGACGGATTTGAGCAGTTCTTC
>TRBV20-1|15|TRBJ2-3|NA|NA
CSARDHRRSTDTQYF
TGCAGTGCTAGAGATCACAGACGGAGCACAGATACGCAGTATTTT
>TRBV15|13|TRBJ2-3|NA|NA
CATSRDVKDTQYF
TGTGCCACCAGCAGGGACGTCAAAGATACGCAGTATTTT
>TRBV7-8|15|TRBJ1-1|NA|NA
CASSARWGLNTEAFF
TGTGCCAGCAGCGCCCGGTGGGGGTTAAACACTGAAGCTTTCTTT
>TRBV10-3|11|TRBJ2-7|NA|NA
CAISEGYEQYF
TGTGCCATCAGTGAGGGCTACGAGCAGTACTTC
>TRBV6-5|16|TRBJ2-6|NA|NA
CASSLGPRLAANVLTF
TGTGCCAGCAGTTTGGGACCCCGCCTGGCGGCCAACGTCCTGACTTTC
>TRBV5-1|15|TRBJ2-2|TRBD1|NA
CASSVTGDRTGELFF
TGCGCCAGCAGCGTGACAGGGGATCGAACCGGGGAGCTGTTTTTT
>TRBV10-3|15|TRBJ2-1|NA|NA
CAIRPPGGSYNEQFF
TGTGCCATCAGACCCCCCGGGGGCTCCTACAATGAGCAGTTCTTC
>TRBV18|17|TRBJ2-5|NA|NA
CASSHSTGTNSGETQYF
TGTGCCAGCTCACACAGTACCGGGACAAACTCCGGCGAGACCCAGTACTTC
>TRBV18|14|TRBJ2-7|NA|NA
CASSPRGTAYEQYF
TGTGCCAGCTCACCACGGGGGACGGCCTACGAGCAGTACTTC